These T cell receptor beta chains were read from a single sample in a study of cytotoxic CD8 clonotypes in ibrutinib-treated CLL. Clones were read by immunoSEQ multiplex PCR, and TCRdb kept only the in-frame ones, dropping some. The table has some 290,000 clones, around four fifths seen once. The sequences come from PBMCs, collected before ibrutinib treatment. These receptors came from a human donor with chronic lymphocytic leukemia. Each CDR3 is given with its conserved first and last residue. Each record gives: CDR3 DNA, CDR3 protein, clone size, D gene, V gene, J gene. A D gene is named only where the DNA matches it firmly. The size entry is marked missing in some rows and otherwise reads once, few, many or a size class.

CDR3 DNA: TGCGCCAGCAGCTTGGAGACAGGGATTACCCTATACGACTACGAGCAGTACTTC
CDR3 protein: CASSLETGITLYDYEQYF
clone size: -
D gene: TRBD1
V gene: TRBV5-1
J gene: TRBJ2-7

CDR3 DNA: TGTGCCAGCAGTGATCTATACGAGCAGTACTTC
CDR3 protein: CASSDLYEQYF
clone size: -
D gene: -
V gene: TRBV25-1
J gene: TRBJ2-7

CDR3 DNA: TGCGCCAGCAGCTTGGGACTAGCGGGAGGGCTGAATGAGCAGTTCTTC
CDR3 protein: CASSLGLAGGLNEQFF
clone size: -
D gene: TRBD2
V gene: TRBV5-1
J gene: TRBJ2-1

CDR3 DNA: TGTGCCAGCACCTCTCAGGAAACAGGCCCCTACGAGCAGTACTTC
CDR3 protein: CASTSQETGPYEQYF
clone size: -
D gene: -
V gene: TRBV7-8
J gene: TRBJ2-7

CDR3 DNA: TGCGCCAGCAGCTTGGTAGCGGGAGGGCCGGGCGAGCAGTTCTTC
CDR3 protein: CASSLVAGGPGEQFF
clone size: -
D gene: TRBD2
V gene: TRBV5-1
J gene: TRBJ2-1

CDR3 DNA: TGTGCCAGCCAAAGAGACAGGGAAAGTTACGAGCAGTACTTC
CDR3 protein: CASQRDRESYEQYF
clone size: -
D gene: TRBD1
V gene: TRBV7-8
J gene: TRBJ2-7

CDR3 DNA: TGTGCCAGCTCACCTAAGGAACTAGCGGGAGATTGGCTGTTTTTT
CDR3 protein: CASSPKELAGDWLFF
clone size: -
D gene: TRBD2
V gene: TRBV18
J gene: TRBJ2-2

CDR3 DNA: TGTGCCAGCAGTGAAGTTAGGTATGGCTACACCTTC
CDR3 protein: CASSEVRYGYTF
clone size: few
D gene: -
V gene: TRBV6-1
J gene: TRBJ1-2

CDR3 DNA: TGTGCCAGCAGCTTACGGCCGGCAGGCACTACCTACAATGAGCAGTTCTTC
CDR3 protein: CASSLRPAGTTYNEQFF
clone size: -
D gene: -
V gene: TRBV11-2
J gene: TRBJ2-1

CDR3 DNA: TGTGCCAGCAGCCCCGGGGGGGATTTTGGCTACACCTTC
CDR3 protein: CASSPGGDFGYTF
clone size: -
D gene: -
V gene: TRBV25-1
J gene: TRBJ1-2

CDR3 DNA: TGTGCCTGGAACCGAGGAGGAAATGAGCAGTTCTTC
CDR3 protein: CAWNRGGNEQFF
clone size: -
D gene: -
V gene: TRBV30
J gene: TRBJ2-1

CDR3 DNA: TGTGCCAGCAGCCCCGGGTGGGCCTTACCCCATCAGCCCCAGCATTTT
CDR3 protein: CASSPGWALPHQPQHF
clone size: -
D gene: -
V gene: TRBV7-9
J gene: TRBJ1-5

CDR3 DNA: TGTGCCAGCAGCTTATTGACTAGCAGCAATGAGCAGTTCTTC
CDR3 protein: CASSLLTSSNEQFF
clone size: -
D gene: TRBD2
V gene: TRBV7-6
J gene: TRBJ2-1

CDR3 DNA: TGTGCCAGCAAGGGGTGCGAGCAGTACTTC
CDR3 protein: CASKGCEQYF
clone size: -
D gene: -
V gene: TRBV27
J gene: TRBJ2-7

CDR3 DNA: TGTGCCAGCAGCTTCCGGGACAGGGCACAAGAGACCCAGTACTTC
CDR3 protein: CASSFRDRAQETQYF
clone size: once
D gene: TRBD1
V gene: TRBV5-4
J gene: TRBJ2-5

CDR3 DNA: TGTGCCAGCTCACCAACCAGGGGTCAGACTGGAAACACCATATATTTT
CDR3 protein: CASSPTRGQTGNTIYF
clone size: few
D gene: -
V gene: TRBV18
J gene: TRBJ1-3

CDR3 DNA: TGTGCCAGTAGATCGGTCGAGACCCAGTACTTC
CDR3 protein: CASRSVETQYF
clone size: -
D gene: -
V gene: TRBV19
J gene: TRBJ2-5

CDR3 DNA: TGTGCCAGCAGTTACTCGATCCGGGACATTCAAGCTTTCTTT
CDR3 protein: CASSYSIRDIQAFF
clone size: -
D gene: -
V gene: TRBV6-5
J gene: TRBJ1-1

CDR3 DNA: TGTGCCAGCAGCTTCGGGACCGGAAACACCATATATTTT
CDR3 protein: CASSFGTGNTIYF
clone size: -
D gene: -
V gene: TRBV5-4
J gene: TRBJ1-3

CDR3 DNA: TGTGCCAGCTCACCTCGCAACTCTGGGGCCAACGTCCTGACTTTC
CDR3 protein: CASSPRNSGANVLTF
clone size: few
D gene: -
V gene: TRBV18
J gene: TRBJ2-6

CDR3 DNA: TGCGCCAGCAGCCCAGGACTAGCGGGAGTTTTAGAGCAGTACTTC
CDR3 protein: CASSPGLAGVLEQYF
clone size: -
D gene: TRBD2
V gene: TRBV5-1
J gene: TRBJ2-7

CDR3 DNA: TGTGCCAGCAGCTCCCACCCACAAGGAGCGGGAGGTTTTGACGAGCAGTACTTC
CDR3 protein: CASSSHPQGAGGFDEQYF
clone size: -
D gene: TRBD2
V gene: TRBV11-3
J gene: TRBJ2-7

CDR3 DNA: TGCAGCGTTTCTGTTTCGGGGGGAGAAAACACCATATATTTT
CDR3 protein: CSVSVSGGENTIYF
clone size: -
D gene: -
V gene: TRBV29-1
J gene: TRBJ1-3

CDR3 DNA: TGTGCCAGCAGTCGGCCCGGATCGCGGGTCAACAATGAGCAGTTCTTC
CDR3 protein: CASSRPGSRVNNEQFF
clone size: -
D gene: -
V gene: TRBV25-1
J gene: TRBJ2-1

CDR3 DNA: TGTGCCAGCAGCTTAAGCGGGGCCGTCTCCTACAATGAGCAGTTCTTC
CDR3 protein: CASSLSGAVSYNEQFF
clone size: -
D gene: TRBD2
V gene: TRBV7-2
J gene: TRBJ2-1

CDR3 DNA: TGTGCCTGGAGTCTAGCGGGCGGTCTCTACGAGCAGTACTTC
CDR3 protein: CAWSLAGGLYEQYF
clone size: once
D gene: TRBD2
V gene: TRBV30
J gene: TRBJ2-7

CDR3 DNA: TGTGCCAGCAGCCTGAGACTAGCGGGGTTTGCAGATACGCAGTATTTT
CDR3 protein: CASSLRLAGFADTQYF
clone size: -
D gene: TRBD2
V gene: TRBV7-3
J gene: TRBJ2-3

CDR3 DNA: TGTGCCAGCAGCTCCCGAGGGGGCGGGAGGCCGGATACGAACACCGGGGAGCTGTTTTTT
CDR3 protein: CASSSRGGGRPDTNTGELFF
clone size: -
D gene: -
V gene: TRBV7-3
J gene: TRBJ2-2

CDR3 DNA: TGCAGCGTTGGGACAGACCTGTACGAGCAGTACTTC
CDR3 protein: CSVGTDLYEQYF
clone size: -
D gene: -
V gene: TRBV29-1
J gene: TRBJ2-7

CDR3 DNA: TGTGCCAGCAGTGACCCCAGGGCTAGCGGGATTGGAGATACGCAGTATTTT
CDR3 protein: CASSDPRASGIGDTQYF
clone size: -
D gene: TRBD2
V gene: TRBV6-1
J gene: TRBJ2-3

CDR3 DNA: TGTGCCAGCAGCCGGAGTCCGACTAGCGGGACGGGGGAGACCCAGTACTTC
CDR3 protein: CASSRSPTSGTGETQYF
clone size: -
D gene: TRBD2
V gene: TRBV11-2
J gene: TRBJ2-5

CDR3 DNA: TGTGCCAGCAGCGTAGAGCCCTGGGAGACCCAGTACTTC
CDR3 protein: CASSVEPWETQYF
clone size: -
D gene: -
V gene: TRBV5-4
J gene: TRBJ2-5

CDR3 DNA: TGTGCCAGCAGCTTTCACAGGGAGCTGTTTTTT
CDR3 protein: CASSFHRELFF
clone size: -
D gene: -
V gene: TRBV7-2
J gene: TRBJ2-2

CDR3 DNA: TGTGCCAGCAGTGAAGAGGCTTCTGGCAATCAGCCCCAGCATTTT
CDR3 protein: CASSEEASGNQPQHF
clone size: -
D gene: -
V gene: TRBV2
J gene: TRBJ1-5

CDR3 DNA: TGTGCCAGCAGTCAAGCGGGAGCGAGCTACGAGCAGTACTTC
CDR3 protein: CASSQAGASYEQYF
clone size: -
D gene: TRBD2
V gene: TRBV9
J gene: TRBJ2-7